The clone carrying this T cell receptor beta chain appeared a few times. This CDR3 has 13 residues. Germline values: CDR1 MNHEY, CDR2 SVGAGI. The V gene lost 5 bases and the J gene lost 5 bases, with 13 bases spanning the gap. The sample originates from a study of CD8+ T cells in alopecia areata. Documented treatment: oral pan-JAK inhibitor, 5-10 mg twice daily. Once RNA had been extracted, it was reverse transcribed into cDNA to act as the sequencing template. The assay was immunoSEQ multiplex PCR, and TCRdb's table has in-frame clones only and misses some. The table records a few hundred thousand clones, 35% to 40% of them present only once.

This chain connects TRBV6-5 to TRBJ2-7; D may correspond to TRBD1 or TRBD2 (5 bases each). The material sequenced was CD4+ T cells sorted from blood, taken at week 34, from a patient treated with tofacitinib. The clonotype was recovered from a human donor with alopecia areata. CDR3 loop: CASSIRGVDEQYF. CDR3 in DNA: TGTGCCAGCAGTATACGAGGGGTGGACGAGCAGTACTTC.